These T cell receptor beta chains were read from a single sample in a study of blood T cell repertoires in COVID-19. Produced via immunoSEQ multiplex PCR; TCRdb's table is partial and in-frame only. This table has 200,000 to 250,000 clones, 86% appearing once. The sample consisted of PBMCs or T cells enriched from blood (not recorded which). These receptors were collected from a woman between 50 and 59 years old in a cohort exposed to, infected with or recovered from COVID-19 (not recorded which). CDR3s include the opening cysteine and the closing phenylalanine or tryptophan. D genes are given only for firm matches. The size field is filled for only some rows; it gives once, few, many or a size class.

>TRBD2|TRBJ2-7|TRBV11-1|NA
CASSLGTSGVSYEQYF
TGTGCCAGCAGCTTGGGGACTAGCGGGGTCTCCTACGAGCAGTACTTC
>NA|TRBJ1-2|TRBV19|NA
CASSVARGYGYTF
TGTGCCAGTAGTGTGGCCAGAGGCTATGGCTACACCTTC
>NA|TRBJ1-6|TRBV7-8|NA
CASSSFGPAFRKSPLHF
TGTGCCAGCAGCTCTTTTGGGCCTGCTTTTAGAAAATCACCCCTCCACTTT
>NA|TRBJ2-7|TRBV7-2|NA
CASSLAAGPIGYEQYF
TGTGCCAGCAGCTTAGCCGCGGGGCCAATAGGCTACGAGCAGTACTTC
>TRBD1|TRBJ1-5|TRBV6-5|NA
CASSSGQGSNQPQHF
TGTGCCAGCAGTTCCGGACAGGGGAGCAATCAGCCCCAGCATTTT
>NA|TRBJ2-1|TRBV5-1|NA
CASSLGVDNEQFF
TGCGCCAGCAGCTTGGGAGTAGACAATGAGCAGTTCTTC
>NA|TRBJ1-1|TRBV6-5|NA
CASRGVLALKAFF
TGTGCCAGCCGCGGGGTATTGGCTTTGAAAGCTTTCTTT
>NA|TRBJ2-3|TRBV4-3|NA
CASSQDVLTVDTQYF
TGCGCCAGCAGCCAAGATGTATTGACAGTTGATACGCAGTATTTT
>NA|TRBJ1-2|TRBV18|NA
CASSPTGNYGYTF
TGTGCCAGCTCACCAACGGGGAACTATGGCTACACCTTC
>TRBD2|TRBJ2-7|TRBV7-2|NA
CASNGLAGGLQYF
TGTGCCAGCAACGGACTAGCGGGGGGGCTTCAGTACTTC
>TRBD1|TRBJ2-3|TRBV5-6|NA
CARPTGATDTQYF
TGTGCCAGGCCGACAGGGGCCACAGATACGCAGTATTTT
>TRBD2|TRBJ2-5|TRBV7-8|NA
CASSVSGTSGGIQETQYF
TGTGCCAGCAGCGTTTCCGGGACTAGCGGGGGAATCCAAGAGACCCAGTACTTC
>NA|TRBJ1-1|TRBV5-6|NA
CASSDSGLMNTEAFF
TGTGCCAGCAGTGACTCGGGACTTATGAACACTGAAGCTTTCTTT
>NA|TRBJ1-4|TRBV18|NA
CASSNRDEKLFF
TGTGCCAGCTCGAACAGGGATGAAAAACTGTTTTTT
>NA|TRBJ1-5|TRBV28|few
CASSLDSNNQPQHF
TGTGCCAGCAGCCTTGACAGCAATAATCAGCCCCAGCATTTT
>TRBD1|TRBJ1-1|TRBV7-8|NA
CASSSNRGTVEAFF
TGTGCCAGCAGCTCCAATAGGGGGACAGTGGAAGCTTTCTTT
>TRBD1|TRBJ2-2|TRBV5-6|NA
CASRLTGGANTGELFF
TGTGCCAGCAGACTCACAGGGGGCGCGAACACCGGGGAGCTGTTTTTT
>NA|TRBJ1-5|TRBV10-3|once
CAISTGGSNQPQHF
TGTGCCATCAGCACCGGGGGGAGCAATCAGCCCCAGCATTTT
>NA|TRBJ1-2|TRBV5-8|NA
CASGLRGYTF
TGTGCCAGCGGGTTGAGGGGCTACACCTTC
>NA|TRBJ1-3|TRBV30|NA
CAWSVSTSGNTIYF
TGTGCCTGGAGTGTCAGTACCTCTGGAAACACCATATATTTT
>TRBD1|TRBJ1-1|TRBV7-9|once
CASSLEQGARAFF
TGTGCCAGCAGCTTAGAACAGGGGGCGCGTGCTTTCTTT
>NA|TRBJ1-1|TRBV10-3|NA
CAIRETGSNTEAFF
TGTGCCATCAGGGAGACAGGTTCGAACACTGAAGCTTTCTTT
>NA|TRBJ1-2|TRBV29-1|NA
CSVEEVRGRGGYTF
TGCAGCGTTGAGGAGGTTCGGGGAAGAGGTGGCTACACCTTC
>NA|TRBJ2-1|TRBV9|NA
CASSVGRRGDNEQFF
TGTGCCAGCAGCGTCGGGCGCAGGGGGGACAATGAGCAGTTCTTC
>NA|TRBJ2-7|TRBV3-1/TRBV3-2|NA
CASSQGPGGYEQYF
TGTGCCAGCAGCCAAGGGCCAGGAGGCTACGAGCAGTACTTC
>TRBD2|TRBJ2-2|TRBV10-3|NA
CAISLGIAGGGELFF
TGTGCCATCAGCCTAGGCATCGCGGGGGGCGGGGAGCTGTTTTTT
>NA|TRBJ1-1|TRBV3-1/TRBV3-2|once
CASSQGFGGRTEAFF
TGTGCCAGCAGCCAAGGTTTCGGAGGGAGGACTGAAGCTTTCTTT
>NA|TRBJ1-2|TRBV18|NA
CASSPKEDSYYGYTF
TGTGCCAGCTCACCTAAAGAAGACAGCTACTATGGCTACACCTTC
>NA|TRBJ1-5|TRBV24-1|NA
CATSDSLGNQPQHF
TGTGCCACCAGTGATTCACTGGGCAATCAGCCCCAGCATTTT
>NA|TRBJ1-5|TRBV6-6|NA
CASTPYSNQPQHF
TGTGCCAGCACCCCCTATAGCAATCAGCCCCAGCATTTT
>NA|TRBJ1-1|TRBV12-3/TRBV12-4|NA
CASSFMAFEAFF
TGTGCCAGCAGTTTTATGGCATTTGAAGCTTTCTTT
>NA|TRBJ2-5|TRBV19|NA
CASSEGGETQYF
TGTGCCAGTAGTGAGGGGGGGGAGACCCAGTACTTC
>TRBD2|TRBJ2-5|TRBV9|NA
CASSVSSGGQETQYF
TGTGCCAGCAGCGTATCTAGCGGGGGCCAAGAGACCCAGTACTTC
>TRBD1|TRBJ1-5|TRBV18|few
CASSPGQSNQPQHF
TGTGCCAGCTCACCGGGACAGAGCAATCAGCCCCAGCATTTT
>NA|TRBJ1-6|TRBV11-2|NA
CASSLGAGRPRDNSPLHF
TGTGCCAGCAGCTTAGGGGCAGGTCGGCCTCGTGATAATTCACCCCTCCACTTT
>TRBD1|TRBJ1-2|TRBV7-8|NA
CASSLAGTEEDYGYTF
TGTGCCAGCAGCTTAGCGGGGACAGAGGAGGACTATGGCTACACCTTC
>TRBD2|TRBJ2-1|TRBV7-9|NA
CASTQGLARHGPSYNEQFF
TGTGCCAGCACCCAGGGACTAGCCCGGCATGGCCCCTCCTACAATGAGCAGTTCTTC
>TRBD1|TRBJ2-5|TRBV2|NA
CASRAGTGLEAQYF
TGTGCCAGCAGGGCCGGGACAGGGCTCGAGGCCCAGTACTTC
>TRBD1|TRBJ1-1|TRBV5-1|NA
CASSLSRQGITEAFF
TGCGCCAGCAGCTTGTCCCGACAGGGAATCACTGAAGCTTTCTTT
>TRBD1|TRBJ2-7|TRBV18|once
CASSPPSDRGGIYEQYF
TGTGCCAGCTCACCACCGTCCGACAGGGGGGGGATCTACGAGCAGTACTTC